The 10 T cell receptor beta chains presented below share a single source sample, sequenced in a study of blood T cell repertoires in COVID-19. The data were produced by immunoSEQ multiplex PCR, yet TCRdb's version contains in-frame clones alone and is incomplete. The sample gives 180,000 or so clones, over 75% of which show up once; around 0.77% is in the top ten. Material for sequencing was PBMCs or T cells enriched from blood (not recorded which). These receptors came from a woman aged 18-29 years who had recovered from COVID-19.

The sample holds one count of this clone. V is TRBV14 and J is TRBJ2-1; TRBD2 might be the D (6 bases). V lost 4 bases, J lost 7 bases, and 14 bases lay in between. The CDR3 covers 14 residues. Germline-derived CDR1 and CDR2 are SGHDN and FVKESK. The chain's CDR3 is CASSPRLVRNEQFF. In DNA, the CDR3 is TGTGCCAGCAGCCCGAGACTAGTGCGGAATGAGCAGTTCTTC.

This sequence joins TRBV2 and TRBJ1-1; TRBD1 might be the D (5 bases). CDR1 SNHLY and CDR2 FYNNEI come from the germline V gene. CDR3 length equals 14 residues. With 4 bases removed from V and 5 bases from J, the gap between germline ends came to 14 bases. The CDR3 region is CASSVLIGGTEAFF. The CDR3 DNA is TGTGCCAGCAGTGTCCTGATCGGGGGAACTGAAGCTTTCTTT.

The chain is built from TRBV5-1 and TRBJ2-2, with D perhaps assigned TRBD1 or TRBD2 (7 bases each). Germline V gene lookup returns CDR1 SGHRS and CDR2 YFSETQ. The V end was cut by 9 bases, the J end by 0 bases, with 12 bases between. The CDR3 totals 14 residues. The CDR3 loop reads CATRGGANTGELFF. CDR3 coding DNA: TGCGCCACCAGGGGGGGGGCGAACACCGGGGAGCTGTTTTTT. The full variable domain, with the rest looked up from reference TRBV5-1 and TRBJ2-2, is KAGVTQTPRYLIKTRGQQVTLSCSPISGHRSVSWYQQTPGQGLQFLFEYFSETQRNKGNFPGRFSGRQFSNSRSEMNVSTLELGDSALYLCATRGGANTGELFFGEGSRLTVL.

The chain employs TRBV7-9 and TRBJ1-2, with D unclear. Germline lookup yields CDR1 SEHNR and CDR2 FQNEAQ (reference sequence). The V and J ends lost 0 bases and 7 bases respectively, with 12 bases between them. CDR3 length: 14 residues. This CDR3 reads CASSLATPGGGYTF. The CDR3 bases are TGTGCCAGCAGCTTAGCGACCCCGGGAGGTGGCTACACCTTC.

The gene calls are TRBV6-8 and TRBJ1-1; tentatively, D is TRBD1 (6 bases). The CDR3 contains 13 residues. Germline values: CDR1 MNHGY, CDR2 SAAAGT. The ends were cut back, 0 bases at V and 7 bases at J, with 9 bases in the middle. In DNA form, the CDR3 reads TGTGCCAGCAGTTACTCCGAACAGGGTGAAGCTTTCTTT. It yields the protein CASSYSEQGEAFF.

V usage is TRBV7-8 and J usage is TRBJ1-1; D is possibly TRBD1 (5 bases). The CDR3 is 14 residues long. CDR1 SGHVS and CDR2 FQNEAQ come from the germline V gene. Trimming cost V 6 bases and J 5 bases, with 16 bases left between them. CDR3: CASRGSGIGTEAFF. As DNA, the CDR3 is TGTGCCAGCAGGGGTTCAGGGATAGGGACTGAAGCTTTCTTT.

This sequence joins TRBV5-4 and TRBJ2-1; TRBD2 matches 13 bases. This CDR3 comprises 15 residues. After removal of 5 bases from V and 9 bases from J, the junction contained 8 bases not matched to a gene. Germline V gene sequence: CDR1 SGHNT, CDR2 YYREEE (reference sequence). CDR3 bases: TGTGCCAGCAGTCCCGGACTAGCGGGAGCGGGTGAGCAGTTCTTC. Translating gives CASSPGLAGAGEQFF.

The chain joins TRBV6-6 to TRBJ1-5; D uncertain. The CDR3 is 17 residues long. The germline V gene has CDR1 MNHNY and CDR2 SVGAGI (reference sequence). Deletions cut 5 bases from V and 7 bases from J, with 24 bases between. This CDR3 is CASSLPFPARGNQPQHF. The CDR3 bases are TGTGCCAGCAGTCTACCTTTTCCAGCCCGGGGAAACCAGCCCCAGCATTTT.

This clone was seen only a few times. This chain connects TRBV5-1 to TRBJ2-1; weak D call: TRBD2 (6 bases). CDR1 and CDR2 (germline): SGHRS, YFSETQ. Trimming shortened V by 0 bases and J by 6 bases, and 10 bases separated the two germline ends. The CDR3 runs to 14 residues. The DNA of the CDR3 is TGCGCCAGCAGCTTGGTCGGGGGTAGCAATGAGCAGTTCTTC. Amino acid sequence: CASSLVGGSNEQFF. The full variable domain, rest sourced from reference TRBV5-1 and TRBJ2-1, is KAGVTQTPRYLIKTRGQQVTLSCSPISGHRSVSWYQQTPGQGLQFLFEYFSETQRNKGNFPGRFSGRQFSNSRSEMNVSTLELGDSALYLCASSLVGGSNEQFFGPGTRLTVL.

This sequence joins TRBV9 and TRBJ2-7, with a possible D match to TRBD2 (6 bases). Germline assignment: CDR1 SGDLS and CDR2 YYNGEE. V lost 0 bases to trimming and J lost 3 bases, with 13 bases between them. The CDR3 runs to 15 residues. CDR3 amino acids: CASSVGAMGGYEQYF. CDR3 coding DNA: TGTGCCAGCAGCGTAGGGGCTATGGGGGGCTACGAGCAGTACTTC.